Detailed here is one T cell receptor (beta chain). Its antigen remains undetermined. Base qualities are missing; no much larger clone stands one base away. Collaborating institutions collected whole blood in K2EDTA tubes following their own protocols. For TCRbeta analysis, collaborators shipped samples in one of three forms: frozen whole blood, isolated PBMCs, or DNA extracted from either of those sample types. TCRbeta CDR3 regions were amplified from genomic DNA using the immunoSEQ Assay, a bias-controlled multiplex PCR. Under the source paper's analysis protocol: The number of nucleated cells in each sample was estimated from the amplification of reference gene primers within the assay. To quantify the absolute abundance of each unique TCRbeta CDR3 rearrangement, sequence reads were collapsed and filtered. For each sample, productive Simpson clonality was calculated by taking the square root of Simpson's diversity index across productive rearrangements. As stored in TCRdb, this immuneACCESS dataset retains in-frame rearrangements with V and J assigned. A fraction of the clones does not appear; measured against another copy, unresolved V genes explain less than half of the discrepancy, and the remainder lacks a known reason. The V and J calls and clone size come from that table; D and trimming were worked out from the DNA. In all, the sample holds some 86,000 clones, and over 75% of those were seen once. The ten biggest clones cover roughly 15% of the sample.

The data stem from a study of blood T cell repertoires in COVID-19 (dated by TCRdb to about 2020). At the level of the whole study: Samples from collaborators originated in the United States, Italy and Spain and spanned both the acute and convalescent phases of COVID-19. The samples were drawn from the first 160 participants of the ongoing ImmuneRACE study and from under 1,500 subjects provided by 6 global collaborators. The repertoires were released in a freely available public database meant as a resource for research on the immune response to SARS-CoV-2. Where HLA class I and class II types were available, the types were taken from metadata supplied by the sample provider, not from assay-based typing. Subjects who had been exposed to COVID-19, were actively infected with it, or had recovered from it provided the deeply sampled blood TCRbeta repertoires that made up the dataset. The prospective study material was composed of cDNA or gDNA derived from T cells, B-cell-depleted T cells, or PBMCs. A de-identified subject ID, COVID-19 status, age in years and sex were almost always included in the sample metadata.

On the study overall, not on this receptor specifically: How much clinical and demographic metadata was included differed by source and by participant, and the metadata was provided uncurated.

Via the germline V gene, CDR1 is SNHLY and CDR2 FYNNEI. Including cysteine and phenylalanine, the CDR3 has 11 amino acids. The DNA shown is the 33-base CDR3, in frame from base 1. V loses 7 bases, J loses 6 bases, and the germline ends lie 6 bases apart. Specimen: peripheral blood. The source is a woman in her 70s with acute or convalescent COVID-19. Here the chain combines TRBV2 and TRBJ2-2; no D segment can be confidently identified. Here the CDR3 is given as CASTRPGELFF. The sequenced DNA: TGTGCCAGCACTAGGCCCGGGGAGCTGTTTTTT.